The 30 T cell receptor beta chains presented below share a single source sample, sequenced in a study of OX40 agonist ivuxolimab in advanced cancers. Generated by immunoSEQ multiplex PCR, the TCRdb table keeps only in-frame clones and is missing some. This sample has approximately 89,000 clones, with roughly 90% found just once. The sample in question was CD4+ or CD8+ T cells sorted from blood, obtained in a trial of the OX40 agonist ivuxolimab. These receptors came from an adult with an advanced solid tumor such as melanoma, head and neck, liver or kidney cancer.

The rearrangement links TRBV18 to TRBJ2-3; tentative D call: TRBD2 (5 bases). Germline V gene sequence: CDR1 KGHSH, CDR2 LQKENI. The CDR3 totals 17 residues. Trimming removed 3 bases from V and 1 base from J, with 17 bases in between. The CDR3 spells CASSPLASLRGTDTQYF. CDR3 DNA sequence: TGTGCCAGCTCACCCCTCGCTAGCCTTAGGGGCACAGATACGCAGTATTTT.

J is TRBJ2-7 and V is TRBV11-2; no clear D gene. Deletions cut 5 bases from V and 0 bases from J, with 17 bases between. This CDR3 is 16 amino acids long. CDR1 is SGHAT, CDR2 FQNNGV, per germline. Written as DNA, the CDR3 is TGTGCCAGCAGCGTCGGTAAGGGTTCCCCCTCCTACGAGCAGTACTTC. Translation gives CASSVGKGSPSYEQYF.

V is TRBV7-9 and J is TRBJ1-2, with D maybe TRBD1 (5 bases). The CDR3 length is 17 residues. Trimming cost V 4 bases and J 7 bases, with 25 bases left between them. Germline V lookup: CDR1 SEHNR, CDR2 FQNEAQ (reference sequence). This CDR3 is CASSSSGTLFVSSGYTF. The CDR3 bases are TGTGCCAGCAGCTCATCCGGGACTCTCTTCGTCTCGAGTGGCTACACCTTC.

The chain recombines TRBV5-1 with TRBJ2-5; 7 bases line up with TRBD2. The length of the CDR3 is 12 residues. The trim removed 2 bases at V and 5 bases at J, leaving 0 bases unmatched. The V gene's germline CDR1 is SGHRS and CDR2 YFSETQ. CDR3 DNA sequence: TGCGCCAGCAGCTTCGGGGGGGAGACCCAGTACTTC. Translated: CASSFGGETQYF.

This chain links TRBV14 with TRBJ1-2; D may be TRBD1 (5 bases). The CDR3 is made up of 14 amino acids. Trimming stripped 4 bases from V and 4 bases from J, with 13 bases between. Germline CDR1 is SGHDN and CDR2 is FVKESK. The CDR3 DNA reads as TGTGCCAGCAGCCGTCAGGAGGGGCCCTATGGCTACACCTTC. Its protein product is CASSRQEGPYGYTF.

The chain uses TRBV28 and TRBJ2-5; 8 nucleotides agree with TRBD1. Matching the DNA end better, TRBJ2-7 makes the J call doubtful. CDR1 and CDR2 (germline): MDHEN, SYDVKM. CDR3 length equals 14 residues. The CDR3 sequence is CASSIGQGRYEQYF. The DNA for the CDR3 is TGTGCCAGCAGTATAGGACAGGGTCGCTACGAGCAGTACTTC.

The J gene is TRBJ2-3, the V gene TRBV28; D assignment may be TRBD1 or TRBD2 (6 bases each). The CDR3 is made up of 21 amino acids. The V end was cut by 5 bases, the J end by 0 bases, with 30 bases between. The V gene's germline CDR1 is MDHEN and CDR2 SYDVKM. CDR3 residues: CASSPNWGAPRVGPSTDTQYF. In DNA, the CDR3 is TGTGCCAGCAGTCCCAATTGGGGGGCCCCGCGGGTCGGGCCTAGCACAGATACGCAGTATTTT.

V is TRBV5-1 and J is TRBJ2-7; 9 nucleotides align to TRBD1. The CDR3 is 15 residues long. V shed 0 bases, J shed 7 bases, and the junction held 8 bases outside the gene matches. Germline V gives CDR1 SGHRS, CDR2 YFSETQ. CDR3 in amino acids: CASSLATGGPVEQYF. CDR3 in DNA: TGCGCCAGCAGCTTGGCGACAGGGGGACCGGTAGAGCAGTACTTC.

This chain uses TRBV5-1 with TRBJ2-1; 8 bases are a match to TRBD2. CDR3 length: 15 residues. Trimming at V came to 4 bases and at J to 2 bases, leaving 5 bases not matched to a gene. Germline V gene lookup returns CDR1 SGHRS and CDR2 YFSETQ. The CDR3 DNA reads as TGCGCCAGCAGCGCACCGGGACTAGCCTACAATGAGCAGTTCTTC. The encoded protein is CASSAPGLAYNEQFF.

The chain uses TRBV28 and TRBJ2-5; no firm D call. Trimming cost V 6 bases and J 1 base, with 3 bases left between them. CDR1 is MDHEN, CDR2 SYDVKM, per germline. The CDR3 extends over 11 amino acids. CDR3 in DNA: TGTGCCAGCAGGTCCCAAGAGACCCAGTACTTC. It yields the protein CASRSQETQYF.

V and J are TRBV6-5 and TRBJ2-7; TRBD2 agrees at 8 bases. The germline gives CDR1 MNHEY, CDR2 SVGAGI. J lost 6 bases, V lost 6 bases, and 7 bases had no gene match. CDR3 length equals 13 residues. CDR3 protein: CASRNGLALEQYF. For the CDR3, the DNA is TGTGCCAGCAGAAACGGACTAGCACTCGAGCAGTACTTC.

This clone was recorded once. The chain couples TRBV4-2 to TRBJ1-3; D gene ambiguous. V lost 4 bases and J lost 2, with 12 bases in between. This CDR3 has 15 amino acids. The germline gives CDR1 LGHNA, CDR2 YNFKEQ. CDR3 protein: CASSLTRAPGNTIYF. The CDR3 region has the DNA TGTGCCAGCAGCCTCACTCGGGCCCCTGGAAACACCATATATTTT.

The chain couples TRBV13 to TRBJ2-7, with D perhaps TRBD1 or TRBD2 (5 bases each). The CDR3 has 13 amino acids. Trimming shortened V by 5 bases and J by 3 bases, and 11 bases separated the two germline ends. Germline CDR1 PRHDT, CDR2 FYEKMQ (reference sequence). The CDR3 DNA is TGTGCCAGCAGCCCGGGACCGAACTACGAGCAGTACTTC. It specifies CASSPGPNYEQYF.

CDR3 in amino acids: CASSVDPGHHYEQYF. The CDR3 DNA is TGTGCCAGCAGCGTAGATCCGGGACACCACTACGAGCAGTACTTC. V and J are TRBV9 and TRBJ2-7, with D possibly being TRBD1 (6 bases). The length of the CDR3 is 15 residues. Germline CDR1 reads SGDLS; CDR2 reads YYNGEE. The germline V and J ends were trimmed by 0 bases and 3 bases, with 13 bases remaining between them.

Here the CDR3 reads CASRVLRPQHF. The CDR3 DNA follows: TGTGCCAGCAGGGTTTTACGGCCCCAGCATTTT. The chain combines TRBV27 with TRBJ1-5; D remains unclear. Germline values: CDR1 MNHEY, CDR2 SMNVEV (reference sequence). Trimming shortened V by 6 bases and J by 9 bases, and 9 bases separated the two germline ends. The CDR3 loop spans 11 amino acids.

The chain links TRBV5-1 to TRBJ2-3, with TRBD2 matching 11 bases. V shed 3 bases, J shed 6 bases, and the junction held 12 bases outside the gene matches. The CDR3 has 17 residues. The germline gives CDR1 SGHRS, CDR2 YFSETQ. CDR3 coding DNA: TGCGCCAGCAGCTGGGGGATAGCGGGAGGGCCTGCCGATACGCAGTATTTT. Translation: CASSWGIAGGPADTQYF.

CDR3 protein: CASSSGTVSTDTQYF. CDR3 in DNA: TGCGCCAGCAGCAGCGGGACAGTTAGCACAGATACGCAGTATTTT. This chain joins TRBV5-1 and TRBJ2-3; D could derive from TRBD1 or TRBD2 (7 bases each). The CDR3 is 15 residues long. Trimming cost V 4 bases and J 0 bases, with 12 bases left between them. The germline CDR1 and CDR2 sequences are SGHRS and YFSETQ.

The rearrangement joins TRBV27 to TRBJ1-1; D may be TRBD1 (5 bases). The CDR3 extends over 14 amino acids. In germline, CDR1 is MNHEY, CDR2 SMNVEV (reference sequence). Deletions cut 7 bases from V and 1 base from J, with 13 bases between. The CDR3 is CASKKGRTNTEAFF. CDR3 DNA: TGTGCCAGCAAAAAGGGACGGACGAACACTGAAGCTTTCTTT.

V usage is TRBV6-5 and J usage is TRBJ1-4; D perhaps matches TRBD1 (5 bases). Trimming removed 5 bases at V and 3 bases at J, with 10 bases between. Germline V lookup: CDR1 MNHEY, CDR2 SVGAGI. This CDR3 has 14 residues. The CDR3 loop is CASSPGTSNEKLFF. Written as DNA, the CDR3 is TGTGCCAGCAGTCCCGGGACTTCTAATGAAAAACTGTTTTTT.

This chain connects TRBV5-1 to TRBJ2-7, with 14 bases matching TRBD2. This CDR3 has 16 residues. Per germline, CDR1 SGHRS and CDR2 YFSETQ. With 5 bases clipped from V and 6 bases from J, the junction kept 10 bases outside the gene matches. The chain's CDR3 is CASSWGTGTSGSEQYF. The DNA for the CDR3 is TGCGCCAGCAGTTGGGGGACTGGGACTAGCGGGAGCGAGCAGTACTTC.

This chain connects TRBV28 to TRBJ1-1; 9 positions agree with TRBD1. V was pared by 7 bases and J by 1 base, with 4 bases of the junction left unmatched. CDR3 length: 14 residues. Germline CDR1 and CDR2: MDHEN and SYDVKM. The CDR3 bases are TGTGCCAGCACTACAGGGGGCAAGAACACTGAAGCTTTCTTT. Residues: CASTTGGKNTEAFF.

This chain uses TRBV2 with TRBJ2-5; TRBD1 or TRBD2 may be the D gene (5 bases each). The CDR3 is 15 amino acids. Germline lookup yields CDR1 SNHLY and CDR2 FYNNEI. The ends were cut back, 5 bases at V and 3 bases at J, with 16 bases in the middle. The CDR3 region has the DNA TGTGCCAGCAGTTACTCGGGGCTTAGAGAAGAGACCCAGTACTTC. It codes for CASSYSGLREETQYF. Full variable domain (rest looked up from reference TRBV2 and TRBJ2-5): EPEVTQTPSHQVTQMGQEVILRCVPISNHLYFYWYRQILGQKVEFLVSFYNNEISEKSEIFDDQFSVERPDGSNFTLKIRSTKLEDSAMYFCASSYSGLREETQYFGPGTRLLVL.

V and J are TRBV6-1 and TRBJ1-4; the match to TRBD1 covers 7 bases. V trimming: 4 bases; J trimming: 13 bases; junction bases outside the gene matches: 12. Looked up from germline, CDR1 is MNHNS and CDR2 is SASEGT. This CDR3 has 14 amino acids. CDR3 nucleotide sequence: TGTGCCAGCAGTGTGGGGACAGTTCATTTAGGACTGTTTTTT. Amino acid sequence: CASSVGTVHLGLFF.

This chain joins TRBV6-6 and TRBJ1-2; TRBD1 is a possible D gene (6 bases). Trimming left V 7 bases short and J 3 bases short, with 9 bases between. This CDR3 is built from 12 residues. Germline V lookup: CDR1 MNHNY, CDR2 SVGAGI (reference sequence). The CDR3 is CASTRTDYGYTF. CDR3 nucleotides: TGTGCCAGCACCCGGACAGACTATGGCTACACCTTC.

This clone occurred once. This rearrangement joins TRBV28 to TRBJ2-5; TRBD2 agrees at 14 bases. This CDR3 is 16 amino acids long. The germline V gene has CDR1 MDHEN and CDR2 SYDVKM. The J segment lost 5 bases and the V segment lost 3 bases, leaving 5 bases of the junction unmatched. As DNA, the CDR3 is TGTGCCAGCAGTTTCCTCAGACTAGCGGGAGGGGAGACCCAGTACTTC. Translation gives CASSFLRLAGGETQYF.

V usage is TRBV2 and J usage is TRBJ2-3; unclear D gene. CDR1 and CDR2 (germline): SNHLY, FYNNEI. CDR3 length: 12 amino acids. V was shortened by 6 bases and J by 2 bases, with 6 bases between the two germline ends. The CDR3 DNA sequence: TGTGCCAGCAGACAGTTCACAGATACGCAGTATTTT. It yields the protein CASRQFTDTQYF. Looking up the rest from reference TRBV2 and TRBJ2-3 gives the full variable domain: EPEVTQTPSHQVTQMGQEVILRCVPISNHLYFYWYRQILGQKVEFLVSFYNNEISEKSEIFDDQFSVERPDGSNFTLKIRSTKLEDSAMYFCASRQFTDTQYFGPGTRLTVL.

The CDR3 protein is CASITTASGNTIYF. DNA for the CDR3: TGTGCCAGCATCACTACAGCCTCTGGAAACACCATATATTTT. The chain joins TRBV6-5 to TRBJ1-3; no firm D call. The CDR3 runs 14 residues. V was trimmed by 7 bases and J by 0 bases, leaving 10 bases between them. Germline CDR1 and CDR2: MNHEY and SVGAGI.

The chain employs TRBV6-4 and TRBJ2-1; 9 bases match TRBD1. Trimming cost V 9 bases and J 6 bases; bases outside gene matches: 6. From germline, CDR1 is MRHNA and CDR2 SNTAGT. The CDR3 is 13 amino acids. The CDR3 loop is CASSGTGINEQFF. The DNA of the CDR3 is TGTGCCAGTTCCGGGACAGGGATCAATGAGCAGTTCTTC.

The chain employs TRBV27 and TRBJ2-3, with D perhaps matching TRBD2 (7 bases). Trimming removed 5 bases from V and 6 bases from J, with 18 bases in between. The CDR3 spans 15 residues. Germline V lookup: CDR1 MNHEY, CDR2 SMNVEV (reference sequence). The CDR3 protein is CASSREGGIVDTQYF. CDR3 nucleotides: TGTGCCAGCAGTAGAGAGGGGGGGATAGTGGATACGCAGTATTTT.

This clone was counted a few times. V usage is TRBV5-1 and J usage is TRBJ1-2; possibly TRBD1 for D (5 bases). V dropped 0 bases and J dropped 0 bases, with 12 bases sitting between them. The CDR3 runs 16 residues. Germline CDR1 is SGHRS and CDR2 is YFSETQ. DNA for the CDR3: TGCGCCAGCAGCTTGGAAAGCGGCAGGGCTAACTATGGCTACACCTTC. Protein sequence: CASSLESGRANYGYTF.